The text below deals with one T cell receptor beta chain. Its antigen is unknown. Germline lookup yields CDR1 MNHEY and CDR2 SMNVEV (reference sequence). The CDR3 length is 16 residues. The V and J ends lost 5 bases and 2 bases, in that order; junction bases with no gene match: 11. The library targeted TCRbeta and was prepared with unique molecular identifiers. TCRdb itself ran the PCR reads through MiXCR, one entry per CDR3 protein. This sample yields a few hundred thousand distinct CDR3 sequences, of which roughly a quarter are seen a single time; around 4.8% belongs to the top ten. The data are from a study of T-cell reconstitution after alpha-beta-depleted transplantation in children. Study findings and constraints: By one year post-transplant, T-cell counts and diversity largely arose from T cells that were newly produced. Several hundred expanded graft clones reportedly supplied alpha-beta T cells about two months after transplant. For some patients, TCRbeta diversity was high at day 60 because of recipient T cells and thymic progenitors that survived.

This clonotype was sampled from a female patient aged 2-9 years who had a stem cell transplant for congenital amegakaryocytic thrombocytopenia, so the T cells may come from the graft donor. The chain combines TRBV27 with TRBJ2-7; 8 bases align to TRBD2. The starting material was PBMCs, mostly from graft donor cells, obtained 360 days after TCRalphabeta/CD19-depleted stem cell transplant. The CDR3 reads CASSKSGGATTYEQYF. For the CDR3, the DNA is TGTGCCAGCAGTAAGTCGGGGGGGGCTACGACCTACGAGCAGTACTTC.